Sequencing of this T cell receptor beta chain was carried out in a study of T cells in localized non-small cell lung cancer. TCRdb's copy holds only in-frame clones and misses some; the assay was immunoSEQ multiplex PCR. The repertoire holds over 70,000 clones, with more than 75% as singletons. The CDR3 totals 14 residues. Germline V gene sequence: CDR1 ENHRY, CDR2 SYGVKD. V dropped 3 bases and J dropped 1; count of bases not matched to a gene: 1. The chain joins TRBV10-3 to TRBJ2-5; TRBD1 matches at 8 bases. The sequence was obtained from a woman aged 35-70 years with stage II squamous cell lung carcinoma. Sequencing was performed on PBMCs, taken before any cancer treatment. The CDR3 protein is CAISEGTGQETQYF. Written as DNA, the CDR3 is TGTGCCATCAGTGAAGGGACAGGCCAAGAGACCCAGTACTTC.